These T cell receptor beta chains were read from a single sample in a study of shared clonotypes between healthy human individuals. Sequencing used immunoSEQ multiplex PCR; TCRdb keeps in-frame clones, though not all of them. The sample gives about 2.1 million clones, about 93% of which show up once; roughly 1.7% is in the top ten. Sample: naive CD8+ T cells from PBMCs. The receptors were sampled from a man aged 18-30 years in good health. Some clones in this sample may be carry-over from other donors' samples. The CDR3 runs from the conserved cysteine through the conserved F or W. D genes are given only for firm matches. Clone size is given for some rows only: seen once, a few or many times, or a class if the clone is expanded.

V	size	D	J	CDR3	DNA
TRBV4-1	-	TRBD1	TRBJ2-5	CASSPTTRQGETQYF	TGCGCCAGCAGCCCAACGACAAGACAGGGTGAGACCCAGTACTTC
TRBV11-2	-	TRBD1	TRBJ1-1	CASSPGTGGGNTEAFF	TGTGCCAGCAGTCCCGGGACAGGGGGGGGAAACACTGAAGCTTTCTTT
TRBV6-1	-	TRBD2	TRBJ2-3	CASSEEPTSGRSTDTQYF	TGTGCCAGCAGTGAAGAGCCGACTAGCGGGAGAAGCACAGATACGCAGTATTTT
TRBV11-2	-	-	TRBJ2-3	CASSLGRGSTDTQYF	TGTGCCAGCAGCTTGGGGCGAGGTAGCACAGATACGCAGTATTTT
TRBV27	-	TRBD2	TRBJ2-1	CASSFTSGGSFEQFF	TGTGCCAGCAGCTTCACTAGCGGGGGCTCCTTTGAGCAGTTCTTC
TRBV7-2	-	TRBD2	TRBJ2-5	CASSALAGVRETQYF	TGTGCCAGCAGCGCCCTAGCGGGAGTACGTGAGACCCAGTACTTC
TRBV7-9	-	TRBD1	TRBJ2-5	CASSLGPTGGEETQYF	TGTGCCAGCAGCTTAGGTCCGACAGGGGGCGAAGAGACCCAGTACTTC
TRBV18	-	-	TRBJ1-3	CASSPARGQGNTIYF	TGTGCCAGCTCACCCGCCCGCGGCCAAGGAAACACCATATATTTT
TRBV6-1	-	-	TRBJ2-7	CASPPDRFPYEQYF	TGTGCCAGCCCACCAGACAGGTTCCCCTACGAGCAGTACTTC
TRBV4-3	once	-	TRBJ2-3	CASSLERGNWGTDTQYF	TGCGCCAGCAGCCTGGAGAGGGGGAACTGGGGCACAGATACGCAGTATTTT
TRBV7-9	-	-	TRBJ2-7	CASSDRITYEQYF	TGTGCCAGCAGCGATCGTATTACCTACGAGCAGTACTTC
TRBV28	-	-	TRBJ2-1	CAVGPTYNEQFF	TGTGCCGTCGGCCCGACCTACAATGAGCAGTTCTTC
TRBV6-5	-	TRBD1	TRBJ2-3	CASRKDRSTDTQYF	TGTGCCAGCAGGAAGGACAGGAGCACAGATACGCAGTATTTT
TRBV5-6	-	TRBD2	TRBJ2-1	CASSLGWGGAYNEQFF	TGTGCCAGCAGCTTGGGGTGGGGAGGGGCCTACAATGAGCAGTTCTTC
TRBV2	-	-	TRBJ2-7	CASSRGDEQYF	TGTGCCAGCAGCCGCGGGGACGAGCAGTACTTC
TRBV29-1	-	-	TRBJ1-2	CSVEGILGTSRAYGYTF	TGCAGCGTTGAAGGTATTCTGGGGACATCCCGGGCCTATGGCTACACCTTC
TRBV6-6	-	TRBD1	TRBJ1-2	CASGQGNYGYTF	TGTGCCAGCGGACAGGGGAACTATGGCTACACCTTC
TRBV2	-	TRBD2	TRBJ2-1	CASLPGGYNEQFF	TGTGCCAGCCTACCGGGGGGATACAATGAGCAGTTCTTC
TRBV5-4	-	-	TRBJ2-2	CASSGAFNTGELFF	TGTGCCAGCAGCGGGGCCTTTAATACCGGGGAGCTGTTTTTT
TRBV7-3	-	-	TRBJ2-3	CASSLTGSHTDTQYF	TGTGCCAGCAGCTTAACCGGGTCTCACACAGATACGCAGTATTTT
TRBV10-3	-	TRBD2	TRBJ2-2	CAIRTSGKPGELFF	TGTGCCATCCGGACTAGCGGGAAACCCGGGGAGCTGTTTTTT
TRBV6-5	-	-	TRBJ1-1	CASSYGIGGEAFF	TGTGCCAGCAGTTATGGTATCGGGGGAGAAGCTTTCTTT
TRBV7-9	-	-	TRBJ2-2	CASSLAGGELFF	TGTGCCAGCAGCTTAGCGGGAGGGGAGCTGTTTTTT
TRBV7-6	-	TRBD1	TRBJ1-1	CASSFIQGDIVLNTEAFF	TGTGCCAGCAGTTTCATCCAGGGGGACATCGTCCTGAACACTGAAGCTTTCTTT
TRBV27	-	-	TRBJ2-5	CASSFKGGGQHQETQYF	TGTGCCAGCAGTTTTAAAGGAGGGGGACAGCACCAAGAGACCCAGTACTTC
TRBV29-1	-	TRBD1	TRBJ2-2	CSATRDRGTGELFF	TGCAGCGCCACCCGGGACAGGGGGACCGGGGAGCTGTTTTTT
TRBV9	once	-	TRBJ1-2	CASSPRPDYGYTF	TGTGCCAGCAGCCCTCGTCCGGACTATGGCTACACCTTC
TRBV28	-	-	TRBJ2-7	CASSFGRGSTYEQYF	TGTGCCAGCAGTTTTGGCAGGGGTTCCACCTACGAGCAGTACTTC
TRBV7-9	-	TRBD2	TRBJ2-7	CASTNTGGYEQYF	TGTGCCAGCACCAACACGGGGGGGTACGAGCAGTACTTC
TRBV28	-	TRBD1	TRBJ2-7	CASKLPGQGTYEQYF	TGTGCCAGCAAACTTCCGGGACAGGGGACCTACGAGCAGTACTTC
TRBV11-2	once	-	TRBJ2-2	CASSPILGPPGELFF	TGTGCCAGCAGCCCTATCCTCGGCCCCCCGGGGGAGCTGTTTTTT
TRBV27	-	TRBD2	TRBJ2-3	CASSRRGGRLTSTDTQYF	TGTGCCAGCAGTCGCCGCGGGGGGAGATTGACTAGCACAGATACGCAGTATTTT
TRBV10-3	once	TRBD1	TRBJ1-1	CAISESQGVGAFF	TGTGCCATCAGTGAGTCGCAGGGGGTTGGGGCTTTCTTT
TRBV5-1	-	-	TRBJ1-2	CASSPLDPPGYTF	TGCGCCAGCAGCCCTCTGGACCCGCCTGGCTACACCTTC
TRBV6-1	-	-	TRBJ2-1	CASRNRERRDEQFF	TGTGCCAGCAGAAACAGGGAGCGCAGGGATGAGCAGTTCTTC
TRBV7-3	-	TRBD1	TRBJ1-2	CASSRHQGAEYGYTF	TGTGCCAGCAGCCGCCACCAGGGGGCTGAATATGGCTACACCTTC
TRBV28	-	TRBD2	TRBJ2-7	CASSPTSASYEQYF	TGTGCCAGCAGTCCGACTAGCGCTTCCTACGAGCAGTACTTC
TRBV28	once	-	TRBJ2-2	CASRIQGRAGELFF	TGTGCCAGCAGGATACAGGGTCGGGCCGGGGAGCTGTTTTTT
TRBV19	-	-	TRBJ1-2	CASSIAGRGYLYGYTF	TGTGCCAGTAGTATCGCCGGGCGGGGGTATCTCTATGGCTACACCTTC
TRBV15	-	TRBD2	TRBJ2-7	CATSGTRSFYEQYF	TGTGCCACCAGTGGGACTAGGTCTTTCTACGAGCAGTACTTC